This T cell receptor beta chain emerged from a study of shared clonotypes between healthy human individuals. The study's findings and limits: A few donors held about 5% of naive CD4 clonotypes in common. An expected dependence of interdonor clonotype sharing on sequencing depth was noted.

Some clones are missing from TCRdb's copy, which holds only in-frame ones; the method was immunoSEQ multiplex PCR. The table records more than 2 million clones, 90% to 96% of them present only once. Notes on this clone: Antigen specificity is unknown.

Recent vaccinations or acute infections were absent in the healthy HIV-negative adult donors. This CDR3 is 14 amino acids long. CDR1 is SGHNT and CDR2 is YYREEE in the germline V gene (reference sequence). Trimming stripped 2 bases from V and 4 bases from J, with 12 bases between. Source material: naive CD4+ T cells sorted from blood. Subset specified: CD45RA+ positively selected. This chain connects TRBV5-4 to TRBJ2-5; D unresolved. This receptor was identified in a man aged 18 to 29 in good health. The CDR3 reads CASSFKAGPETQYF. CDR3 bases: TGTGCCAGCAGCTTTAAGGCAGGTCCAGAGACCCAGTACTTC.